The 25 T cell receptor beta chains given below trace back to one sample, sequenced in a study of blood T cell repertoires in COVID-19. Here immunoSEQ multiplex PCR was the method, and the copy in TCRdb shows in-frame clones only, minus some. The sample lists 140,000 to 150,000 clones, 75% to 90% seen once, with around 1.7% in the top ten. Sequencing was carried out using peripheral blood. These receptors were taken from a woman in her 50s with acute or convalescent COVID-19.

This clone was seen a single time. V gene TRBV7-9 combines with J gene TRBJ1-1, with 9 bases that match TRBD1. Germline CDR1 reads SEHNR; CDR2 reads FQNEAQ (reference sequence). The CDR3 loop spans 14 amino acids. Germline trimming cut 5 bases from V and 5 bases from J; bases unmatched to any gene: 6. CDR3 bases: TGTGCCAGCAGCCCACAGGGGGCGAGAACTGAAGCTTTCTTT. Its translation is CASSPQGARTEAFF. Using reference TRBV7-9 and TRBJ1-1 for the parts outside the CDR3, the full variable domain is DTGVSQNPRHKITKRGQNVTFRCDPISEHNRLYWYRQTLGQGPEFLTYFQNEAQLEKSRLLSDRFSAERPKGSFSTLEIQRTEQGDSAMYLCASSPQGARTEAFFGQGTRLTVV.

This clone came up a few times. The chain couples TRBV5-1 to TRBJ1-3; D remains unclear. This CDR3 is built from 15 residues. Germline CDR1 and CDR2: SGHRS and YFSETQ. The V and J ends lost 0 bases and 6 bases respectively, with 13 bases between them. The CDR3 nucleotides are TGCGCCAGCAGCTTGGCCCCAGAGGGAGAAAACACCATATATTTT. Amino acids: CASSLAPEGENTIYF.

This chain connects TRBV2 to TRBJ2-1; D perhaps matches TRBD1 (5 bases). V lost 6 bases, J lost 3 bases, and 9 bases lay in between. Germline V gives CDR1 SNHLY, CDR2 FYNNEI. The CDR3 spans 13 residues. In DNA form, the CDR3 reads TGTGCCAGCAGGGCGGACAACTACAATGAGCAGTTCTTC. This translates into CASRADNYNEQFF.

The V gene is TRBV12-3 or TRBV12-4, the J gene TRBJ2-7; 9 nucleotides agree with TRBD1. The ends lost 7 bases at V and 5 bases at J; junction bases unmatched: 6. The CDR3 sequence is 13 residues long. The CDR3 sequence: CASTQDRGNEQYF. The CDR3 region has the DNA TGTGCCAGCACCCAGGACAGGGGAAACGAGCAGTACTTC.

J is TRBJ1-1 and V is TRBV2; perhaps TRBD1 as D (6 bases). Germline V gene data show CDR1 as SNHLY and CDR2 as FYNNEI. The V end was cut by 3 bases, the J end by 6 bases, with 8 bases between. This CDR3 spans 12 amino acids. This CDR3 is CASSDGGPEAFF. CDR3 nucleotides: TGTGCCAGCAGTGACGGGGGGCCTGAAGCTTTCTTT.

The rearrangement links TRBV5-6 to TRBJ2-5; D perhaps matches TRBD1 (8 bases). Trimming pared 3 bases from V and 5 bases from J, leaving 14 bases between. The CDR3 sequence is 14 residues long. Germline V CDR1 and CDR2: SGHDT, YYEEEE. CDR3 nucleotides: TGTGCCAGCAGCTGGACAGGGCGGGAGGAGACCCAGTACTTC. The encoded protein is CASSWTGREETQYF. Full variable domain (remainder filled in from reference TRBV5-6 and TRBJ2-5): DAGVTQSPTHLIKTRGQQVTLRCSPKSGHDTVSWYQQALGQGPQFIFQYYEEEERQRGNFPDRFSGHQFPNYSSELNVNALLLGDSALYLCASSWTGREETQYFGPGTRLLVL.

The V gene is TRBV6-5, the J gene TRBJ2-7, with a possible D match to TRBD1 (6 bases). Germline V CDR1 and CDR2: MNHEY, SVGAGI. The germline V and J ends were trimmed by 6 bases and 1 base, with 13 bases remaining between them. The CDR3 runs 14 residues. The CDR3 region is CASSRTVPSYEQYF. CDR3 DNA: TGTGCCAGCAGCAGGACAGTTCCATCCTACGAGCAGTACTTC.

The rearrangement joins TRBV12-3 or TRBV12-4 to TRBJ2-7; weak D call: TRBD1 (6 bases). The germline V and J ends were trimmed by 6 bases and 3 bases, with 12 bases remaining between them. The CDR3 is made up of 13 amino acids. CDR3 protein: CASRTGGYYEQYF. For the CDR3, the DNA is TGTGCCAGCAGGACAGGAGGATACTACGAGCAGTACTTC.

This clone was counted between two and nine times. In DNA form, the CDR3 reads TGTGCCAGCAGCTTAGGTAGGGGGACAGGGGGTTCACCCCTCCACTTT. Its protein is CASSLGRGTGGSPLHF. The J gene is TRBJ1-6, the V gene TRBV7-9; 11 bases line up with TRBD1. CDR1 is SEHNR and CDR2 is FQNEAQ in the germline V gene (reference sequence). The CDR3 length is 16 residues. Trimming at V came to 1 base and at J to 9 bases, leaving 5 bases not matched to a gene.

The rearrangement joins TRBV18 to TRBJ1-1, with 7 bases that match TRBD1. The CDR3 has 13 amino acids. V dropped 0 bases and J dropped 10; count of bases not matched to a gene: 5. Germline values: CDR1 KGHSH, CDR2 LQKENI. CDR3 sequence: CASSPPVHRGAFF. DNA of the CDR3: TGTGCCAGCTCACCACCGGTTCACAGGGGAGCTTTCTTT.

The J gene is TRBJ2-1, the V gene TRBV7-9; D may be TRBD2 (5 bases). The V and J ends lost 2 bases and 0 bases respectively, with 14 bases between them. The CDR3 totals 17 residues. The germline CDR1 and CDR2 sequences are SEHNR and FQNEAQ (reference sequence). The chain's CDR3 is CASSLLTRTSSYNEQFF. CDR3 bases: TGTGCCAGCAGCTTATTAACTAGAACTAGCTCCTACAATGAGCAGTTCTTC. Drawing the rest from reference TRBV7-9 and TRBJ2-1, the complete variable domain is DTGVSQNPRHKITKRGQNVTFRCDPISEHNRLYWYRQTLGQGPEFLTYFQNEAQLEKSRLLSDRFSAERPKGSFSTLEIQRTEQGDSAMYLCASSLLTRTSSYNEQFFGPGTRLTVL.

As DNA, the CDR3 is TGTGCCAGCAGTGAATCCTTTCTCAGGGGGCGGGAAGCTTTCTTT. It codes for CASSESFLRGREAFF. The chain employs TRBV2 and TRBJ1-1; 8 bases are a match to TRBD1. This CDR3 is built from 15 residues. Per germline, CDR1 SNHLY and CDR2 FYNNEI. J was trimmed by 8 bases and V by 2 bases; bases with no gene match: 10.

The gene calls are TRBV21-1 and TRBJ1-6; the D call in the table, TRBD1, was not verified against the DNA. TRBV21-1 is classified as a pseudogene. There are 16 residues in the CDR3. The CDR3 reads CASPPPQGLPNSPLHF. CDR3 bases: TGTGCCAGCCCCCCCCCACAGGGCCTACCTAATTCACCCCTCCACTTT.

This chain connects TRBV5-5 to TRBJ2-3; D is unclear. CDR3 length: 14 amino acids. Between the trimmed V and J ends, which lost 3 bases and 4 bases, there was a span of 12 bases. Germline assignment: CDR1 SGHKS and CDR2 YYEKEE (reference sequence). The CDR3 spells CASSSSWASDTQYF. DNA of the CDR3: TGTGCCAGCAGCTCGTCGTGGGCATCAGATACGCAGTATTTT.

The chain combines TRBV29-1 with TRBJ2-7; 7 bases match TRBD2. The germline gives CDR1 SQVTM, CDR2 ANQGSEA. The CDR3 covers 15 residues. The V segment lost 6 bases and the J segment 4 bases; nucleotides outside the gene matches: 15. The CDR3 here is CSVEGMEVGGYEQYF. The CDR3 DNA reads TGCAGCGTGGAGGGGATGGAGGTCGGGGGGTACGAGCAGTACTTC.

The chain combines TRBV4-1 with TRBJ1-3; tentative D call: TRBD1 (5 bases). The CDR3 spans 16 residues. The germline V gene encodes CDR1 MGHRA and CDR2 YSYEKL. Trimming pared 4 bases from V and 4 bases from J, leaving 17 bases between. DNA for the CDR3: TGCGCCAGCAGCCCCCCTAGCGGGGCGCAAGGAAACACCATATATTTT. Encoded protein: CASSPPSGAQGNTIYF.

This chain joins TRBV27 and TRBJ1-2, with TRBD1 as a possible D gene (5 bases). The ends were cut back, 6 bases at V and 3 bases at J, with 11 bases in the middle. CDR1 is MNHEY, CDR2 SMNVEV, per germline (reference sequence). This CDR3 contains 13 residues. The CDR3 DNA is TGTGCCAGCAGCGTCGGAGGGGACTATGGCTACACCTTC. It is translated as CASSVGGDYGYTF.

This chain uses TRBV5-1 with TRBJ2-4; D is possibly TRBD2 (5 bases). Germline CDR1 SGHRS, CDR2 YFSETQ. This CDR3 is 15 amino acids long. V lost 2 bases, J lost 2 bases, and 11 bases lay in between. CDR3 nucleotide sequence: TGCGCCAGCAGCTTAAGCCTCGGGACCAAAAACATTCAGTACTTC. This sequence encodes CASSLSLGTKNIQYF. Supplemented by reference TRBV5-1 and TRBJ2-4, the full variable domain reads KAGVTQTPRYLIKTRGQQVTLSCSPISGHRSVSWYQQTPGQGLQFLFEYFSETQRNKGNFPGRFSGRQFSNSRSEMNVSTLELGDSALYLCASSLSLGTKNIQYFGAGTRLSVL.

The V gene is TRBV6-5, the J gene TRBJ2-7, with D tentatively TRBD1 (5 bases). This CDR3 is 14 amino acids long. In germline, CDR1 is MNHEY, CDR2 SVGAGI. V was cut by 0 bases and J by 4 bases, with 10 bases left in between. The CDR3 DNA sequence: TGTGCCAGCAGTTACTCTGGGGCCCCGTACGAGCAGTACTTC. Translated: CASSYSGAPYEQYF.

The gene calls are TRBV19 and TRBJ1-6; no definite D call. The CDR3 is 13 residues long. Germline-derived CDR1 and CDR2 are LNHDA and SQIVND (reference sequence). V was pared by 5 bases and J by 8 bases, with 10 bases between. In DNA, the CDR3 is TGTGCCAGTAGTTCCGGGAATCATTCACCCCTCCACTTT. Translating gives CASSSGNHSPLHF. The whole variable domain, filled in from reference TRBV19 and TRBJ1-6, reads DGGITQSPKYLFRKEGQNVTLSCEQNLNHDAMYWYRQDPGQGLRLIYYSQIVNDFQKGDIAEGYSVSREKKESFPLTVTSAQKNPTAFYLCASSSGNHSPLHFGNGTRLTVT.

The chain employs TRBV19 and TRBJ1-5; a possible D gene is TRBD1 (5 bases). CDR1 and CDR2 from the germline V gene are LNHDA and SQIVND (reference sequence). Between the trimmed V and J ends, which lost 3 bases and 3 bases, there was a span of 12 bases. CDR3 length: 15 residues. CDR3 residues: CASSITETDNQPQHF. DNA of the CDR3: TGTGCCAGTAGTATCACGGAGACAGACAATCAGCCCCAGCATTTT. Filled out from reference TRBV19 and TRBJ1-5, the complete variable domain reads DGGITQSPKYLFRKEGQNVTLSCEQNLNHDAMYWYRQDPGQGLRLIYYSQIVNDFQKGDIAEGYSVSREKKESFPLTVTSAQKNPTAFYLCASSITETDNQPQHFGDGTRLSIL.

Written as DNA, the CDR3 is TGTGCCAGCAGCGTCGCGGGTATGGGGGGTGAAGCTTTCTTT. It is translated as CASSVAGMGGEAFF. This rearrangement joins TRBV9 to TRBJ1-1; possibly TRBD1 for D (5 bases). V lost 2 bases, J lost 7 bases, and 15 bases lay in between. Germline V gene data show CDR1 as SGDLS and CDR2 as YYNGEE. The CDR3 runs 14 residues.

The V gene is TRBV5-4, the J gene TRBJ1-2; 8 nucleotides align to TRBD1. CDR1 and CDR2 from the germline V gene are SGHNT and YYREEE (reference sequence). Germline trimming cut 4 bases from V and 6 bases from J; bases unmatched to any gene: 14. CDR3 size: 16 residues. CDR3 sequence: CASSTRTGPEEDGYTF. The CDR3 region has the DNA TGTGCCAGCAGCACCAGGACAGGGCCTGAGGAAGATGGCTACACCTTC.

This clone has only one observation. The chain is built from TRBV7-3 and TRBJ1-1; 7 nucleotides match TRBD1. CDR3 size: 15 residues. Germline CDR1 SGHTA, CDR2 FQGTGA. V was clipped by 4 bases and J by 5 bases; unmatched bases: 10. This CDR3 is CASSSTPGGRTEAFF. CDR3 in DNA: TGTGCCAGCAGCTCCACCCCAGGGGGTAGGACTGAAGCTTTCTTT.

The chain uses TRBV5-1 and TRBJ2-7; D ambiguous. Germline CDR1 is SGHRS and CDR2 is YFSETQ. There are 13 residues in the CDR3. Trimming shortened V by 4 bases and J by 7 bases, and 15 bases separated the two germline ends. The CDR3 sequence is CASSVDFSREQYF. The DNA of the CDR3 is TGCGCCAGCAGCGTAGACTTTAGTCGGGAGCAGTACTTC.